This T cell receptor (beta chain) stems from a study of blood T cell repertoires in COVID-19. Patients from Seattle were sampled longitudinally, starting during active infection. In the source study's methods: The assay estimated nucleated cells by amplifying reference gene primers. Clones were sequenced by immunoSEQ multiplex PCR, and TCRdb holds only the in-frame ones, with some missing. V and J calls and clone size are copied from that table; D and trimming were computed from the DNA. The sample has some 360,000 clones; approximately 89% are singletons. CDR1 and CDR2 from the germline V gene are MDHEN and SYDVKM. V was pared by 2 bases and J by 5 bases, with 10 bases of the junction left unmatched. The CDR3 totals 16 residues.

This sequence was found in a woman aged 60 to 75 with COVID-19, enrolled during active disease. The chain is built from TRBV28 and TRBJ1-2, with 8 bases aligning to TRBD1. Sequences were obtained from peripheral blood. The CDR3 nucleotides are TGTGCCAGCAGTTTACAGGGGGCCCCCCTTGGGTATGGCTACACCTTC. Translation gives CASSLQGAPLGYGYTF.